This T cell receptor (beta chain) appears in the sequencing data of a study of T cells in Graves' hyperthyroidism and ophthalmopathy. After removal of 1 base from V and 4 bases from J, the junction contained 5 bases not matched to a gene. Germline loops: CDR1 DFQATT, CDR2 SNEGSKA (reference sequence). The CDR3 consists of 15 residues. TCR beta CDR3 regions were amplified from RNA transcripts. The study used the HTBI primer set for a first-round RT-PCR of the TCR CDR3. TCRdb redid the calling of the multiplex PCR reads with MiXCR, one entry per CDR3 protein. The table includes over 500,000 distinct CDR3 sequences, less than 15% detected once.

Sequenced sample: blood. This TCR was recovered from a woman in her thirties or forties with Graves' hyperthyroidism. The chain couples TRBV20-1 to TRBJ2-7, with 12 positions matching TRBD2. For the CDR3, the DNA is TGCAGTGCTAGAGTCGCTAGCGGGAGGGTATACGAGCAGTACTTC. Translated, it gives CSARVASGRVYEQYF.